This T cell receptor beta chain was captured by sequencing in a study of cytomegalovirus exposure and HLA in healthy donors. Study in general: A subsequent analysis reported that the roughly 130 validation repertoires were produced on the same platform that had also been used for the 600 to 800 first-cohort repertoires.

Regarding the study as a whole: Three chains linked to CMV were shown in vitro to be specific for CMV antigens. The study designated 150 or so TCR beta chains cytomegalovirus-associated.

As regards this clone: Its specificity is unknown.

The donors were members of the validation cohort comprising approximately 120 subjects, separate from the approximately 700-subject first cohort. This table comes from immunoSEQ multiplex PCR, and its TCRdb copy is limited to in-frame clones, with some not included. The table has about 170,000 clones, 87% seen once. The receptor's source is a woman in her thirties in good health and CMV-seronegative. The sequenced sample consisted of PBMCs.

The CDR3 nucleotides read TGTGCCAGCAGCAATGGCCCGCAGGGAGAGACCCAGTACTTC. Amino acids: CASSNGPQGETQYF. The chain couples TRBV5-6 to TRBJ2-5; TRBD1 is a possible D gene (5 bases). V was cut by 4 bases and J by 4 bases, with 14 bases left in between. CDR3 size: 14 residues. Germline V lookup: CDR1 SGHDT, CDR2 YYEEEE.